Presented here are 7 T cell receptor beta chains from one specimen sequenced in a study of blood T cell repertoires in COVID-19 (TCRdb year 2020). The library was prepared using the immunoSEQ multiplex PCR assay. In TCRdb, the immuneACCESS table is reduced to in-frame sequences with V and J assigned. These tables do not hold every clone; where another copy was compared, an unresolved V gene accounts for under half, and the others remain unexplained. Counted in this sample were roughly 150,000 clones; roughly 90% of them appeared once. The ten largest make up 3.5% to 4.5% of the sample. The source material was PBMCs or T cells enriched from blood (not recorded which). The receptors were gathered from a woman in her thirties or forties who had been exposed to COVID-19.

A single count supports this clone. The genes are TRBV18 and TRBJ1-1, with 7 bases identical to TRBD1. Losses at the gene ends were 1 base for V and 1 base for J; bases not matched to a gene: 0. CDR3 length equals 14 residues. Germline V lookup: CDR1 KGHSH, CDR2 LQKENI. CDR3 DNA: TGTGCCAGCTCACCACGGGACAGGAACACTGAAGCTTTCTTT. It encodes CASSPRDRNTEAFF. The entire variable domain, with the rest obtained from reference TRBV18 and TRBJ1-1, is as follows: NAGVMQNPRHLVRRRGQEARLRCSPMKGHSHVYWYRQLPEEGLKFMVYLQKENIIDESGMPKERFSAEFPKEGPSILRIQQVVRGDSAAYFCASSPRDRNTEAFFGQGTRLTVV.

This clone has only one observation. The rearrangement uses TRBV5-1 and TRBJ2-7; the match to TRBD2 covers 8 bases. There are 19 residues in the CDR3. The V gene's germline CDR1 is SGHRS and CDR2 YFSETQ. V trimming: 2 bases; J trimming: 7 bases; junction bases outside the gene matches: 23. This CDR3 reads CASSFGYRPGGRFSGEQYF. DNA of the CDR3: TGCGCCAGCAGCTTTGGATATCGGCCTGGCGGGAGGTTTTCGGGAGAGCAGTACTTC.

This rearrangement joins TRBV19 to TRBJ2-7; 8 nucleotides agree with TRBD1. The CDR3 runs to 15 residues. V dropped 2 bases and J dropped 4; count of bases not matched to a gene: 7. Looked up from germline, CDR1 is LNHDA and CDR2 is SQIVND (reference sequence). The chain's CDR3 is CASSIFQGAVYEQYF. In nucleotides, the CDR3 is TGTGCCAGTAGTATATTTCAGGGGGCCGTTTACGAGCAGTACTTC.

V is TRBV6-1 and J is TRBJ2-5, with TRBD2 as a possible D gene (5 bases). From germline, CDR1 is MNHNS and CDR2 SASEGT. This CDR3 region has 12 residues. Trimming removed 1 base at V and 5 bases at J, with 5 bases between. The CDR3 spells CASSEGRETQYF. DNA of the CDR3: TGTGCCAGCAGTGAAGGGAGGGAGACCCAGTACTTC.

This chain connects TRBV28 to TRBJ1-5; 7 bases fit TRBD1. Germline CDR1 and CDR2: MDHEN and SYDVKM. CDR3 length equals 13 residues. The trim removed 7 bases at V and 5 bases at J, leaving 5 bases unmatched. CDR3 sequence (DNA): TGTGCCAGCATCAGGGACAGAGATCAGCCCCAGCATTTT. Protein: CASIRDRDQPQHF. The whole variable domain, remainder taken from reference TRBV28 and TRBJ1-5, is DVKVTQSSRYLVKRTGEKVFLECVQDMDHENMFWYRQDPGLGLRLIYFSYDVKMKEKGDIPEGYSVSREKKERFSLILESASTNQTSMYLCASIRDRDQPQHFGDGTRLSIL.

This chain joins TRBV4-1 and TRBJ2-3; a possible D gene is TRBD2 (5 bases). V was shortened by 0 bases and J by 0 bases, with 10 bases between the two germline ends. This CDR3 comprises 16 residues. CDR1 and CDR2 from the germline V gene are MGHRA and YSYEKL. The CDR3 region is CASSQEPPGSTDTQYF. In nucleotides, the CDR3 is TGCGCCAGCAGCCAAGAACCTCCGGGAAGCACAGATACGCAGTATTTT.

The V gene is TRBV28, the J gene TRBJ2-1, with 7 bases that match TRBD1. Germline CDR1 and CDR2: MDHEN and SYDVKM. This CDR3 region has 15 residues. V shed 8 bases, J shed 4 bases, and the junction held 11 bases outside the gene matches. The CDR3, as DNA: TGTGCCAGCTCAAAAGGGACAGCAAGTTACAATGAGCAGTTCTTC. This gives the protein CASSKGTASYNEQFF.